This record concerns one T cell receptor (beta chain) sequence. Its antigen is unknown. This may arise from a read error, as a much more abundant clone is one base away. Every patient was untreated before thyroid surgery. This sample was taken from a study of metastatic and nonmetastatic thyroid tumors. For the study at large: Repertoires from malignant and benign thyroid patients were compared across blood and tumor or nodule tissue. Broader study findings: Significantly greater TCR beta diversity was reportedly found in malignant thyroid tumors than in benign nodules (in blood and tumor).

Using MiXCR, TCRdb reanalyzed the PCR reads. Here the sample spans more than 90,000 clones, roughly 12% being singletons. The CDR3 runs 13 residues. Trimming at V came to 5 bases and at J to 1 base, leaving 3 bases not matched to a gene. Germline CDR1 DFQATT, CDR2 SNEGSKA (reference sequence). The sequenced material came from blood. The J gene is TRBJ2-7, the V gene TRBV20-1; 9 nucleotides agree with TRBD1. The origin of this receptor is a female donor with papillary thyroid cancer or a benign thyroid nodule (not recorded which). Some clones in this sample may be carry-over from other donors' samples. The CDR3 nucleotides read TGCAGTGCTGGGACAGGGTATTCCTACGAGCAGTACTTC. Amino acids: CSAGTGYSYEQYF.